The 27 T cell receptor beta chains given below trace back to one sample, sequenced in a study of CD8+ T cells in alopecia areata. The treatment denotes: oral pan-JAK inhibitor, 5-10 mg twice daily. Once RNA had been extracted, it was reverse transcribed into cDNA to act as the sequencing template. The protocol was immunoSEQ multiplex PCR, while the TCRdb copy is restricted to in-frame clones and leaves out a portion. Counted here are about 180,000 clones, about 48% occurring once; the ten biggest clones make up roughly a tenth. The input for sequencing was CD8+ T cells sorted from blood, taken at week 24, from a patient treated with tofacitinib. The receptors shown here come from a human donor with alopecia areata.

The chain couples TRBV4-1 to TRBJ2-1, with a tentative D call TRBD2 (5 bases). CDR1 MGHRA and CDR2 YSYEKL come from the germline V gene. The CDR3 contains 13 residues. With 1 base removed from V and 7 bases from J, the gap between germline ends came to 8 bases. CDR3 bases: TGCGCCAGCAGCCAAGGTAGAGGGAATGAGCAGTTCTTC. Its translation is CASSQGRGNEQFF.

This clone was counted only a few times. This chain joins TRBV13 and TRBJ2-3; the D gene is possibly TRBD1 (6 bases). Germline-derived CDR1 and CDR2 are PRHDT and FYEKMQ (reference sequence). There are 16 residues in the CDR3. The germline V and J ends were trimmed by 5 bases and 0 bases, with 15 bases remaining between them. The CDR3 protein is CASSIRTELSTDTQYF. In DNA, the CDR3 is TGTGCCAGCAGCATCCGGACAGAGCTGAGCACAGATACGCAGTATTTT.

There are a few counts of this clone. This chain joins TRBV11-2 and TRBJ2-1, with a weak D call TRBD2 (6 bases). Germline assignment: CDR1 SGHAT and CDR2 FQNNGV. The CDR3 runs 16 residues. With 4 bases removed from V and 0 bases from J, the gap between germline ends came to 13 bases. CDR3 bases: TGTGCCAGCAGCTCAAAGGCGGGGACCTCCTACAATGAGCAGTTCTTC. This sequence encodes CASSSKAGTSYNEQFF.

The rearrangement links TRBV27 to TRBJ1-1; no clear D. The V gene's germline CDR1 is MNHEY and CDR2 SMNVEV (reference sequence). V gave up 0 bases and J gave up 4 bases, with 12 bases separating them. The CDR3 is 15 residues long. The CDR3 coding sequence is TGTGCCAGCAGTTTATCGGCAGGATCGGGCACTGAAGCTTTCTTT. Its protein product is CASSLSAGSGTEAFF.

This clone was recorded a few times. The V gene is TRBV7-9, the J gene TRBJ1-1; D is unclear. The CDR3 has 12 amino acids. Germline CDR1 and CDR2: SEHNR and FQNEAQ (reference sequence). Trimming pared 5 bases from V and 4 bases from J, leaving 8 bases between. The CDR3 DNA reads TGTGCCAGCAGCCTGGACCCCACTGAAGCTTTCTTT. It is translated as CASSLDPTEAFF.

This sequence joins TRBV25-1 and TRBJ2-1, with 8 bases fitting TRBD1. CDR1 is MGHDK, CDR2 SYGVNS, per germline. With V trimmed by 6 bases and J by 10 bases, 14 bases remained unmatched. The CDR3 consists of 15 residues. In nucleotides, the CDR3 is TGTGCCAGCAGCGGCACCCGCCGGACAGGGTGGGAGCAGTTCTTC. Protein product: CASSGTRRTGWEQFF.

This clone was seen a single time. The DNA for the CDR3 is TGTGCCAGCAGCCAGGAGGACAGCAGGAGCACAGATACGCAGTATTTT. Residues: CASSQEDSRSTDTQYF. This sequence joins TRBV4-2 and TRBJ2-3, with TRBD1 as a possible D gene (6 bases). The V end lost 3 bases, the J end lost 0 bases, and 13 bases lay between the germline ends. This CDR3 comprises 16 residues. Germline loops: CDR1 LGHNA, CDR2 YNFKEQ.

V usage is TRBV19 and J usage is TRBJ1-5; D may be TRBD1 (6 bases). The CDR3 is made up of 14 amino acids. V was pared by 7 bases and J by 9 bases, with 19 bases between. Germline V gene lookup returns CDR1 LNHDA and CDR2 SQIVND (reference sequence). The CDR3 loop reads CASKVRGTSWPQHF. The CDR3 DNA is TGTGCCAGTAAGGTGAGGGGGACGTCTTGGCCCCAGCATTTT.

V and J are TRBV27 and TRBJ2-5; 9 positions match TRBD2. V was clipped by 3 bases and J by 5 bases; unmatched bases: 13. CDR1 and CDR2 from the germline V gene are MNHEY and SMNVEV (reference sequence). The CDR3 sequence is 17 residues long. CDR3 residues: CASSFSGGPRALETQYF. CDR3 DNA: TGTGCCAGCAGTTTTAGCGGGGGCCCCCGGGCGCTGGAGACCCAGTACTTC.

V and J are TRBV25-1 and TRBJ2-1; 8 nucleotides agree with TRBD2. The V and J ends lost 4 bases and 6 bases, in that order; junction bases with no gene match: 5. Germline V lookup: CDR1 MGHDK, CDR2 SYGVNS. This CDR3 comprises 14 residues. For the CDR3, the DNA is TGTGCCAGCAGTGCGTCCGGGACTAGCAATGAGCAGTTCTTC. Translation gives CASSASGTSNEQFF.

This clone has just one count. This chain connects TRBV29-1 to TRBJ1-2; 7 bases are a match to TRBD1. Losses at the gene ends were 1 base for V and 5 bases for J; bases not matched to a gene: 4. This CDR3 spans 13 amino acids. Per germline, CDR1 SQVTM and CDR2 ANQGSEA. This chain's CDR3 is CSVEAGTAYGYTF. The CDR3 nucleotides are TGCAGCGTTGAAGCCGGGACAGCATATGGCTACACCTTC.

CDR3 sequence: CAWSDQGAGNQPQHF. DNA for the CDR3: TGTGCCTGGAGTGACCAGGGGGCCGGCAATCAGCCCCAGCATTTT. The chain is built from TRBV30 and TRBJ1-5; 8 nucleotides line up with TRBD1. V was clipped by 1 base and J by 2 bases; unmatched bases: 4. The CDR3 has 15 amino acids. Germline assignment: CDR1 GTSNPN and CDR2 SVGIG (reference sequence). The whole variable domain, filled in from reference TRBV30 and TRBJ1-5, reads SQTIHQWPATLVQPVGSPLSLECTVEGTSNPNLYWYRQAAGRGLQLLFYSVGIGQISSEVPQNLSASRPQDRQFILSSKKLLLSDSGFYLCAWSDQGAGNQPQHFGDGTRLSIL.

This chain links TRBV6-6 with TRBJ1-2; D uncertain. V lost 7 bases and J 2 bases, leaving 14 bases between the germline ends. The CDR3 extends over 14 amino acids. The germline gives CDR1 MNHNY, CDR2 SVGAGI (reference sequence). CDR3 loop: CASKEKGSNYGYTF. Here the CDR3 DNA reads TGTGCCAGCAAAGAGAAGGGTTCAAACTATGGCTACACCTTC.

This chain connects TRBV13 to TRBJ2-7, with 11 positions matching TRBD2. CDR3 size: 15 residues. V dropped 5 bases and J dropped 4; count of bases not matched to a gene: 7. Germline loops: CDR1 PRHDT, CDR2 FYEKMQ (reference sequence). Here the CDR3 DNA reads TGTGCCAGCAGCGAGGAGACTAGCGGGGTATACGAGCAGTACTTC. Amino acids: CASSEETSGVYEQYF.

V is TRBV30 and J is TRBJ1-2, with D maybe TRBD1 (6 bases). The germline V and J ends were trimmed by 3 bases and 0 bases, with 11 bases remaining between them. This CDR3 spans 14 amino acids. Germline loops: CDR1 GTSNPN, CDR2 SVGIG (reference sequence). DNA of the CDR3: TGTGCCTGGAGCCCCGGACAGACTAACTATGGCTACACCTTC. It translates to CAWSPGQTNYGYTF.

The table lists this clone with a few counts. This chain links TRBV29-1 with TRBJ1-5; 8 positions agree with TRBD1. Germline lookup yields CDR1 SQVTM and CDR2 ANQGSEA. V shed 3 bases, J shed 7 bases, and the junction held 5 bases outside the gene matches. The CDR3 sequence is 13 residues long. Here the CDR3 reads CSVDAGGGQPQHF. In DNA form, the CDR3 reads TGCAGCGTTGACGCAGGGGGCGGCCAGCCCCAGCATTTT.

This clone was observed a single time. J is TRBJ1-2 and V is TRBV13, with 9 bases identical to TRBD1. J was trimmed by 7 bases and V by 5 bases; bases with no gene match: 5. CDR3 size: 13 residues. Germline-derived CDR1 and CDR2 are PRHDT and FYEKMQ (reference sequence). The CDR3 region has the DNA TGTGCCAGCAGCCGGGGACAGGGACGTGGCTACACCTTC. It is translated as CASSRGQGRGYTF.

J is TRBJ1-2 and V is TRBV10-3; TRBD1 is a possible D gene (6 bases). Germline loops: CDR1 ENHRY, CDR2 SYGVKD. This CDR3 is built from 17 residues. The germline V and J ends were trimmed by 4 bases and 0 bases, with 18 bases remaining between them. CDR3 sequence: CAISAGPGQGPNYGYTF. Here the CDR3 DNA reads TGTGCCATCAGTGCTGGTCCGGGACAAGGCCCTAACTATGGCTACACCTTC.

Concerning this clone itself: This same CDR3 is encoded by further DNA sequences in the sample. The genes are TRBV30 and TRBJ1-1; D is undetermined. The CDR3 spans 13 residues. The V and J ends lost 0 bases and 2 bases respectively, with 7 bases between them. The V gene's germline CDR1 is GTSNPN and CDR2 SVGIG (reference sequence). Here the CDR3 DNA reads TGTGCCTGGAGTGTGGAGGTAAACACTGAAGCTTTCTTT. Protein product: CAWSVEVNTEAFF.

This clone was seen just once. The V gene is TRBV30, the J gene TRBJ1-2, with D unresolved. V gave up 4 bases and J gave up 8 bases, with 14 bases separating them. The CDR3 covers 12 residues. CDR1 and CDR2 (germline): GTSNPN, SVGIG (reference sequence). The DNA for the CDR3 is TGTGCCTGGAAGGTCCCCGGGAACGGCTACACCTTC. It yields the protein CAWKVPGNGYTF.

The chain carries TRBV11-2 and TRBJ1-1; possible D gene TRBD1, 5 bases. Between the trimmed V and J ends, which lost 2 bases and 5 bases, there was a span of 12 bases. There are 14 residues in the CDR3. Germline V gene sequence: CDR1 SGHAT, CDR2 FQNNGV. CDR3 loop: CASSLSGGGTEAFF. CDR3 DNA sequence: TGTGCCAGCAGCTTAAGTGGGGGAGGTACTGAAGCTTTCTTT.

The V call is TRBV30, the J call TRBJ1-2; D not resolved. CDR3 length: 11 residues. Trimming took off 3 bases at V and 5 bases at J, with 7 bases between the two ends. Germline V CDR1 and CDR2: GTSNPN, SVGIG (reference sequence). CDR3 nucleotide sequence: TGTGCCTGGAGAGAACCGTATGGCTACACCTTC. Its protein is CAWREPYGYTF. The variable domain in full, with the rest retrieved from reference TRBV30 and TRBJ1-2, is SQTIHQWPATLVQPVGSPLSLECTVEGTSNPNLYWYRQAAGRGLQLLFYSVGIGQISSEVPQNLSASRPQDRQFILSSKKLLLSDSGFYLCAWREPYGYTFGSGTRLTVV.

The genes are TRBV2 and TRBJ2-7, with D perhaps TRBD1 or TRBD2 (6 bases each). The length of the CDR3 is 13 residues. Germline V CDR1 and CDR2: SNHLY, FYNNEI. CDR3 amino acids: CLSGAGEGYEQYF. CDR3 in DNA: TGTCTCTCGGGGGCAGGGGAAGGGTACGAGCAGTACTTC.

The chain couples TRBV29-1 to TRBJ2-3; a weak D match, TRBD2 (5 bases). Germline values: CDR1 SQVTM, CDR2 ANQGSEA. Trimming took 5 bases from V and 6 from J, leaving 18 bases between them. The CDR3 runs 14 residues. The CDR3 spells CSVFPPGRQDTQYF. Here the CDR3 DNA reads TGCAGCGTTTTCCCCCCGGGAAGGCAGGATACGCAGTATTTT.

This clone was seen more than once but under ten times. The chain joins TRBV4-3 to TRBJ2-1, with D uncertain. Germline CDR1 and CDR2: LGHNA and YSLEER. V was clipped by 4 bases and J by 9 bases, with 13 bases between them. This CDR3 contains 13 residues. In nucleotides, the CDR3 is TGCGCCAGCAGCCCCGAGAGATTGCGTGAGCAGTTCTTC. Protein sequence: CASSPERLREQFF.

This clone was recorded a few times. As DNA, the CDR3 is TGTGCCAGCAGCCCTCCGGGACAGGGGATTGGTGATACGCAGTATTTT. Its translation: CASSPPGQGIGDTQYF. The V gene is TRBV14, the J gene TRBJ2-3, with TRBD1 matching 10 bases. CDR1 and CDR2 (germline): SGHDN, FVKESK. CDR3 length equals 16 residues. V trimming: 4 bases; J trimming: 6 bases; junction bases outside the gene matches: 10.

This clone was picked up one time. The genes are TRBV27 and TRBJ2-5, with 7 bases matching TRBD2. The CDR3 extends over 15 amino acids. Per germline, CDR1 MNHEY and CDR2 SMNVEV (reference sequence). The V and J ends lost 5 bases and 5 bases, in that order; junction bases with no gene match: 11. This chain's CDR3 is CASSPTAGAGETQYF. The CDR3 coding sequence is TGTGCCAGCAGTCCAACCGCGGGAGCCGGGGAGACCCAGTACTTC.